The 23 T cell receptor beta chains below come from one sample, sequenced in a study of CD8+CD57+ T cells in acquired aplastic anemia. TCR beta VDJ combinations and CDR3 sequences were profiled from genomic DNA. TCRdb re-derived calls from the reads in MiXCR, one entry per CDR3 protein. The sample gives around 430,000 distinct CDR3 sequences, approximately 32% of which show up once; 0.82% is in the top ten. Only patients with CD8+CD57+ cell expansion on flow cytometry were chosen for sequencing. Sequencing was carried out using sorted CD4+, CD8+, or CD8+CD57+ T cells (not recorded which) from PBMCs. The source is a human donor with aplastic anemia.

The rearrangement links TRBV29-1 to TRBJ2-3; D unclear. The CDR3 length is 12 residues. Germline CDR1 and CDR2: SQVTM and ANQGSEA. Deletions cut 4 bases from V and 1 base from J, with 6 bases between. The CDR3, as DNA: TGCAGCGTTGGGCTAGGCACAGATACGCAGTATTTT. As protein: CSVGLGTDTQYF.

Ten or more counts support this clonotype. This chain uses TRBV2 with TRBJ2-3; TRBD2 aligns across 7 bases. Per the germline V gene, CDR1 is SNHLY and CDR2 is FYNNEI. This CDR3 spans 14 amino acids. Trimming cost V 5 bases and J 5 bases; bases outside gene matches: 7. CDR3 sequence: CASSREGGGDTQYF. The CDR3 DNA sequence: TGTGCCAGCAGTAGGGAGGGAGGAGGAGATACGCAGTATTTT.

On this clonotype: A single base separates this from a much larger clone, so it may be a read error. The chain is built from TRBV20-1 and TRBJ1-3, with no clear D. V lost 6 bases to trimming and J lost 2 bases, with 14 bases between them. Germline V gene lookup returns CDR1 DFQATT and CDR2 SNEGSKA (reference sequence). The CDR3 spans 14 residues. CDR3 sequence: CSAPKPETGNTIYF. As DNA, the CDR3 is TGCAGTGCCCCTAAACCGGAAACTGGAAACACCATATATTTT.

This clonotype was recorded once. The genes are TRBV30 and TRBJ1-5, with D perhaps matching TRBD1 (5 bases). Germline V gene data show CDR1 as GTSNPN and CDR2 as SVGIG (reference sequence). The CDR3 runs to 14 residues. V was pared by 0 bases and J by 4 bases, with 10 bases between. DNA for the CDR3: TGTGCCTGGAGTGTGCAGGGTTCTAATCAGCCCCAGCATTTT. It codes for CAWSVQGSNQPQHF.

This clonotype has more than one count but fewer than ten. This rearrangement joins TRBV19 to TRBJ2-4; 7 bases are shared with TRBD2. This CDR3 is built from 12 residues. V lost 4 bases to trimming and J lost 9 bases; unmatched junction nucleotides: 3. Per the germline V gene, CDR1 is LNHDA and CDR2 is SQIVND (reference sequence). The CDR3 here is CASSSGGGIQYF. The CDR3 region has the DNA TGTGCCAGTAGTAGCGGGGGTGGCATTCAGTACTTC.

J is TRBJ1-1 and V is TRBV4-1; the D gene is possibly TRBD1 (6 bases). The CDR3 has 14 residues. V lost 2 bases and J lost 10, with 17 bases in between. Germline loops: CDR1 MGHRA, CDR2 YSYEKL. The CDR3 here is CASSQITGILTAFF. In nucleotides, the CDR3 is TGCGCCAGCAGCCAAATCACAGGGATTCTGACAGCTTTCTTT.

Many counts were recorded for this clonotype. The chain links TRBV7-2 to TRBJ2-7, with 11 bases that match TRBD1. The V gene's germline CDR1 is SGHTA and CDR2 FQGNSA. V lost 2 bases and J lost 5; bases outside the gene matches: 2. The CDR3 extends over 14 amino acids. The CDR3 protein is CASSLRTGGNEQYF. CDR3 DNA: TGTGCCAGCAGCTTACGGACAGGGGGCAACGAGCAGTACTTC.

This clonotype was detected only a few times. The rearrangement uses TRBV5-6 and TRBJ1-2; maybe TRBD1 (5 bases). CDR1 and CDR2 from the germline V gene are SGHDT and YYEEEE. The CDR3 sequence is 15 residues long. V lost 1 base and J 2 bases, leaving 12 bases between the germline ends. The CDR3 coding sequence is TGTGCCAGCAGCTTGTACGACAGACCCAACTATGGCTACACCTTC. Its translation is CASSLYDRPNYGYTF.

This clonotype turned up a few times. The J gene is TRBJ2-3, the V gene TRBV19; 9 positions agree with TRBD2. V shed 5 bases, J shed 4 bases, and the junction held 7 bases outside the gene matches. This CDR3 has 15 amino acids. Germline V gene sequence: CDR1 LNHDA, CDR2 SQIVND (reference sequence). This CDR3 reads CASSGSGGGADTQYF. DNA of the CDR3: TGTGCCAGTAGTGGTTCGGGCGGGGGGGCAGATACGCAGTATTTT. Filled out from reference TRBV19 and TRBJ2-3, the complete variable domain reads DGGITQSPKYLFRKEGQNVTLSCEQNLNHDAMYWYRQDPGQGLRLIYYSQIVNDFQKGDIAEGYSVSREKKESFPLTVTSAQKNPTAFYLCASSGSGGGADTQYFGPGTRLTVL.

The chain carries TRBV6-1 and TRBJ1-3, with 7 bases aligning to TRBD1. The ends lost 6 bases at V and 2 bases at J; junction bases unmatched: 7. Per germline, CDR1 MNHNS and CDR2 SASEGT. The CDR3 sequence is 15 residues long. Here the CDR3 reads CASRTNRGTGNTIYF. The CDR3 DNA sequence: TGTGCCAGCAGAACAAACAGGGGAACTGGAAACACCATATATTTT.

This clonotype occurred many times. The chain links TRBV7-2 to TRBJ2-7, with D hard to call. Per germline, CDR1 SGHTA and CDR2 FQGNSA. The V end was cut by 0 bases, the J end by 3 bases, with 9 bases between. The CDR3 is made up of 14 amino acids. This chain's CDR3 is CASSLAVQVYEQYF. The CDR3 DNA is TGTGCCAGCAGCTTAGCGGTTCAGGTCTACGAGCAGTACTTC.

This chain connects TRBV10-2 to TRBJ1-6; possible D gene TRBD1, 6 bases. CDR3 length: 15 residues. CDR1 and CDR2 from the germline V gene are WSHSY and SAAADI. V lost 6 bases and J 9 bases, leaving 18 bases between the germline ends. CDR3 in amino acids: CASSLDRTGGSPLHF. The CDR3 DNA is TGCGCCAGCAGCCTGGACAGAACAGGAGGTTCACCCCTCCACTTT.

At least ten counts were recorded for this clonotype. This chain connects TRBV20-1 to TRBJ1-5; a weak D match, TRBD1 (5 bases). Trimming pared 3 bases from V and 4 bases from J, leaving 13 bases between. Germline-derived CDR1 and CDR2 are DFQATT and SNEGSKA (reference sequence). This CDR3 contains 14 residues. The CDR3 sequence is CSARGRVGNQPQHF. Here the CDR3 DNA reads TGCAGTGCTAGGGGCAGGGTCGGGAATCAGCCCCAGCATTTT.

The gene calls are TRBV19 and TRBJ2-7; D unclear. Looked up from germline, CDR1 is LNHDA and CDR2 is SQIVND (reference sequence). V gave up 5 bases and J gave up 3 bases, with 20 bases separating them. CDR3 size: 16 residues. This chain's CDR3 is CASSASIGSLNYEQYF. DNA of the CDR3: TGTGCCAGTAGTGCATCTATCGGATCACTAAACTACGAGCAGTACTTC.

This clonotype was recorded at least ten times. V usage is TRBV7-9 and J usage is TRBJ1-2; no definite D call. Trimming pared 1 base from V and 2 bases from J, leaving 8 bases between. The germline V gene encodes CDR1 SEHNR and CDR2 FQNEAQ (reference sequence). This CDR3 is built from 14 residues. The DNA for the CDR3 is TGTGCCAGCAGCTTAGGGAGCGGGAACTATGGCTACACCTTC. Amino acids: CASSLGSGNYGYTF.

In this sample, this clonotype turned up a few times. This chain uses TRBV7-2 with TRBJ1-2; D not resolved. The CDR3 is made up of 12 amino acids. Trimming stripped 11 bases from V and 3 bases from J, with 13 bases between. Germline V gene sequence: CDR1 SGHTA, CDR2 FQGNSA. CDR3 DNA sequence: TGTGCCTGGGGTCGGGGTTACTATGGCTACACCTTC. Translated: CAWGRGYYGYTF. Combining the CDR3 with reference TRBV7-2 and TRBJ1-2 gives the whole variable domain GAGVSQSPSNKVTEKGKDVELRCDPISGHTALYWYRQSLGQGLEFLIYFQGNSAPDKSGLPSDRFSAERTGGSVSTLTIQRTQQEDSAVYLCAWGRGYYGYTFGSGTRLTVV.

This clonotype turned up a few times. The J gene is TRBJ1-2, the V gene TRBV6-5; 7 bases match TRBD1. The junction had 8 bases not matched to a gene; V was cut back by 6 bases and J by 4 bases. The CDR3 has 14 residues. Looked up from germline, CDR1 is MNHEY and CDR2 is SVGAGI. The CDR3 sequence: CASSYTGDPYGYTF. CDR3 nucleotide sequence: TGTGCCAGCAGCTATACAGGGGATCCCTATGGCTACACCTTC.

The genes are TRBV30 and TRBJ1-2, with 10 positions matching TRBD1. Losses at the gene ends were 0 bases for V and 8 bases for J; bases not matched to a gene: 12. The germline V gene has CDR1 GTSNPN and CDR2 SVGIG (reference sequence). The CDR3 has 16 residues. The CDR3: CAWSVLWDRGQYGYTF. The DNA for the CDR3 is TGTGCCTGGAGTGTACTCTGGGACAGGGGACAATACGGCTACACCTTC.

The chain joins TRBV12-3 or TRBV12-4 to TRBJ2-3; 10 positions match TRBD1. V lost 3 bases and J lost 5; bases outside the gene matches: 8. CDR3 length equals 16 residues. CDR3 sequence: CASSFTGTGVGDTQYF. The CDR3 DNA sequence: TGTGCCAGCAGTTTTACCGGGACAGGGGTAGGAGATACGCAGTATTTT.

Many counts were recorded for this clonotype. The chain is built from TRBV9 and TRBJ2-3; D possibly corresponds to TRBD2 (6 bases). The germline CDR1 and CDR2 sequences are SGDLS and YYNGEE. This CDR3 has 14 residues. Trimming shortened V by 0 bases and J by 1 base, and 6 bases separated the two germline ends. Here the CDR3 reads CASSVGLGTDTQYF. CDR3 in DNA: TGTGCCAGCAGCGTAGGACTAGGCACAGATACGCAGTATTTT.

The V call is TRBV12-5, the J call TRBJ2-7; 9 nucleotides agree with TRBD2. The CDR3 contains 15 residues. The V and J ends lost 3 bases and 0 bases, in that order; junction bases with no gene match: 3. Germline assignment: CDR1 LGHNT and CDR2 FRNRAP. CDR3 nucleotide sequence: TGTGCTAGTGGTTTTAGCGGGGGCCTCTCCTACGAGCAGTACTTC. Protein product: CASGFSGGLSYEQYF.

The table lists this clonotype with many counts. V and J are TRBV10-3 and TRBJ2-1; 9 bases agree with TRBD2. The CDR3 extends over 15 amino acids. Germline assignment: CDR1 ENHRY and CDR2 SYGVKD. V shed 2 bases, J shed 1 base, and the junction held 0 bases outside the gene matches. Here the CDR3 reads CAISEGLASYNEQFF. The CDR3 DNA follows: TGTGCCATCAGTGAGGGACTAGCGTCCTACAATGAGCAGTTCTTC.

The CDR3 protein is CAITRPSQRYEQYF. CDR3 coding DNA: TGTGCCATCACACGCCCTTCCCAGCGTTACGAGCAGTACTTC. The chain recombines TRBV10-3 with TRBJ2-7; D unclear. Trimming stripped 7 bases from V and 4 bases from J, with 17 bases between. From germline, CDR1 is ENHRY and CDR2 SYGVKD. The CDR3 contains 14 residues.